The source of this T cell receptor (beta chain) is a study of T-cell memory formation after mild COVID-19. Study as a whole: Each donor largely had its own TCR clusters. Study findings and constraints: Chiefly within CM and EM were the contracting CD4+ clones; CD8+ ones were within EMRA. Pre-infection memory contained some responding clones, which suggested that cross-reactive memory had joined. Day 15 to 85 contracting clones showed balanced CD4/CD8; later expanders leaned CD4+.

Note on this clonotype: Its antigen is currently unknown.

Trimming removed 3 bases at V and 4 bases at J, with 14 bases between. The CDR3 consists of 15 residues. MiXCR, applied by TCRdb to the 5' RACE reads, yields one record per CDR3 protein. The data show 250,000 to 350,000 distinct CDR3 sequences, over 11% seen once. The TCR comes from a man aged 18 to 35 who had mild COVID-19 (a few samples of this study predate the infection). Cell type and time point are not known. The V call is TRBV12-3 or TRBV12-4, the J call TRBJ2-3, with TRBD2 as a possible D gene (6 bases). The sequenced sample was PBMCs or a T cell subset sorted from them (not recorded which). The CDR3, as DNA: TGTGCCAGCAGTTTGGAGTTGGGGGGATCAGATACGCAGTATTTT. It codes for CASSLELGGSDTQYF.